The rows below give T cell receptor beta chains drawn from one sample of a study of identical twins. One entry per CDR3 protein results from TCRdb running MiXCR on the 5' RACE reads. The sample holds hundreds of thousands of distinct CDR3 sequences; roughly 8.6% are singletons and the top ten take 7% to 8.5%. The data were also submitted as part of a second study, on yellow fever vaccine responses in identical twins.

Material for sequencing was CD8+ T cells sorted from blood. These receptor sequences come from a woman aged 18-29 years in good health. The CDR3 runs from the conserved cysteine through the conserved F or W. D genes are given only for firm matches. Only some rows state a clone size, as once, few, many or a class for expanded clones.

CDR3 DNA: TGTGCCAGCAGTCCAGGGGGACCGGGAGAGACCCAGTACTTC
CDR3 protein: CASSPGGPGETQYF
J gene: TRBJ2-5
V gene: TRBV27
clone size: NA
D gene: TRBD1

CDR3 DNA: TGTGCCAGCAGCTCCTTGGTAGAACCCTACGAGCAGTACTTC
CDR3 protein: CASSSLVEPYEQYF
J gene: TRBJ2-7
V gene: TRBV27
clone size: NA
D gene: NA

CDR3 DNA: TGTGCCAGCAGAGCTAGCACCACAGATACGCAGTATTTT
CDR3 protein: CASRASTTDTQYF
J gene: TRBJ2-3
V gene: TRBV7-3
clone size: few
D gene: NA

CDR3 DNA: TGTGCCACCGTAACAGGGGGCGATGGCTACACCTTC
CDR3 protein: CATVTGGDGYTF
J gene: TRBJ1-2
V gene: TRBV12-3/TRBV12-4
clone size: many
D gene: TRBD1

CDR3 DNA: TGCGCCAGCAGCCAAAATGGGGGCAGGGCAGAGACCCAGTACTTC
CDR3 protein: CASSQNGGRAETQYF
J gene: TRBJ2-5
V gene: TRBV4-1
clone size: many
D gene: NA

CDR3 DNA: TGTGCCATCAGTGACCCGAGCACTGAAGCTTTCTTT
CDR3 protein: CAISDPSTEAFF
J gene: TRBJ1-1
V gene: TRBV10-3
clone size: NA
D gene: NA

CDR3 DNA: TGCAGTGCTACACCCCTGCGGATCTCCTACGAGCAGTACTTC
CDR3 protein: CSATPLRISYEQYF
J gene: TRBJ2-7
V gene: TRBV20-1
clone size: few
D gene: NA

CDR3 DNA: TGCGCCAGCAGTGAACACCCTAAAGAGACCCAGTACTTC
CDR3 protein: CASSEHPKETQYF
J gene: TRBJ2-5
V gene: TRBV10-1
clone size: NA
D gene: NA

CDR3 DNA: TGTGCTAGTGGTTTGGGGGACAGGGAAAATGAGCAGTTCTTC
CDR3 protein: CASGLGDRENEQFF
J gene: TRBJ2-1
V gene: TRBV12-5
clone size: many
D gene: TRBD1

CDR3 DNA: TGTGCCAGCAGTTACCCAGGCTCCTACGAGCAGTACTTC
CDR3 protein: CASSYPGSYEQYF
J gene: TRBJ2-7
V gene: TRBV6-2/TRBV6-3
clone size: many
D gene: NA

CDR3 DNA: TGCGCCAGCAGCCAAGGGACAGGTGCAGATACGCAGTATTTT
CDR3 protein: CASSQGTGADTQYF
J gene: TRBJ2-3
V gene: TRBV4-3
clone size: few
D gene: TRBD1

CDR3 DNA: TGTGCCAGCAGCTCTCGACTAGCGGGGGTACGAGAGACCCAGTACTTC
CDR3 protein: CASSSRLAGVRETQYF
J gene: TRBJ2-5
V gene: TRBV5-6
clone size: NA
D gene: TRBD2

CDR3 DNA: TGCGCCAGCAGCCTAGGGGGGGGAAGCACTGAAGCTTTCTTT
CDR3 protein: CASSLGGGSTEAFF
J gene: TRBJ1-1
V gene: TRBV5-1
clone size: few
D gene: NA

CDR3 DNA: TGTGCCAGCAGCCAAAACATAGAGGGGGCGATTGACACGCAGTATTTT
CDR3 protein: CASSQNIEGAIDTQYF
J gene: TRBJ2-3
V gene: TRBV5-6
clone size: many
D gene: TRBD1

CDR3 DNA: TGCAGCGCCAAAGGGTTCACCGGGGAGCTGTTTTTT
CDR3 protein: CSAKGFTGELFF
J gene: TRBJ2-2
V gene: TRBV29-1
clone size: NA
D gene: NA

CDR3 DNA: TGTGCCAGCAGCTGGGGCAGCGGGAAGATGTACGAGCAGTACTTC
CDR3 protein: CASSWGSGKMYEQYF
J gene: TRBJ2-7
V gene: TRBV11-2
clone size: few
D gene: TRBD2

CDR3 DNA: TGTGCCAGCGGGGGGGGGACAGGGCGGGCTGAAGCTTTCTTT
CDR3 protein: CASGGGTGRAEAFF
J gene: TRBJ1-1
V gene: TRBV12-3/TRBV12-4
clone size: few
D gene: TRBD1

CDR3 DNA: TGTGCCAGCAGCTTAGCAGGGGACACAGATACGCAGTATTTT
CDR3 protein: CASSLAGDTDTQYF
J gene: TRBJ2-3
V gene: TRBV11-2
clone size: many
D gene: NA

CDR3 DNA: TGTGCCAGCAGCTTAGAGGGTCCGGACTATGGCTACACCTTC
CDR3 protein: CASSLEGPDYGYTF
J gene: TRBJ1-2
V gene: TRBV7-9
clone size: few
D gene: NA

CDR3 DNA: TGTGCCAGCAGCCTACTGGGCCCCGGGGCGGACGAGCAGTACTTC
CDR3 protein: CASSLLGPGADEQYF
J gene: TRBJ2-7
V gene: TRBV7-2
clone size: NA
D gene: NA

CDR3 DNA: TGTGCCAGCAGTCAGGGACAGGGGGCTAACGAGCAGTACTTC
CDR3 protein: CASSQGQGANEQYF
J gene: TRBJ2-7
V gene: TRBV12-3/TRBV12-4
clone size: many
D gene: TRBD1

CDR3 DNA: TGTGCCAGCAGGGTTGGTGGGGGCTCCCGGAGCACAGATACGCAGTATTTT
CDR3 protein: CASRVGGGSRSTDTQYF
J gene: TRBJ2-3
V gene: TRBV6-1
clone size: few
D gene: NA

CDR3 DNA: TGTGCCAGCAGCTACAGGGGTTCCGGGGAGCTGTTTTTT
CDR3 protein: CASSYRGSGELFF
J gene: TRBJ2-2
V gene: TRBV7-9
clone size: many
D gene: TRBD1

CDR3 DNA: TGTGCCAACCTAGCGGGGGGGGGCAATGAGCAGTTCTTC
CDR3 protein: CANLAGGGNEQFF
J gene: TRBJ2-1
V gene: TRBV2
clone size: NA
D gene: TRBD2

CDR3 DNA: TGTGCCAGCAGCTCAGGGGATGGGCTCACAGATACGCAGTATTTT
CDR3 protein: CASSSGDGLTDTQYF
J gene: TRBJ2-3
V gene: TRBV7-3
clone size: NA
D gene: NA

CDR3 DNA: TGTGCCAGCAGCTATACTGGGAGTAGCACAGATACGCAGTATTTT
CDR3 protein: CASSYTGSSTDTQYF
J gene: TRBJ2-3
V gene: TRBV5-4
clone size: few
D gene: NA

CDR3 DNA: TGTGCCAGTAGTATTCCGGGACGGGTATTTTCCGAGCAGTACTTC
CDR3 protein: CASSIPGRVFSEQYF
J gene: TRBJ2-7
V gene: TRBV19
clone size: few
D gene: NA

CDR3 DNA: TGTGCCAGCAGTTACCCGGGGAACCAGAACACTGAAGCTTTCTTT
CDR3 protein: CASSYPGNQNTEAFF
J gene: TRBJ1-1
V gene: TRBV6-5
clone size: NA
D gene: NA

CDR3 DNA: TGTGCCAGCAGTGCCGGGACATACCATGAGCAGTTCTTC
CDR3 protein: CASSAGTYHEQFF
J gene: TRBJ2-1
V gene: TRBV6-1
clone size: few
D gene: NA

CDR3 DNA: TGTGCCAGCAGCCGAGAACAGGGGATTCTTGAGACCCAGTACTTC
CDR3 protein: CASSREQGILETQYF
J gene: TRBJ2-5
V gene: TRBV4-2
clone size: many
D gene: TRBD1

CDR3 DNA: TGTGCCAGCAGCGATGGCAGGGTCTCGAGATACGAGCAGTACTTC
CDR3 protein: CASSDGRVSRYEQYF
J gene: TRBJ2-7
V gene: TRBV9
clone size: few
D gene: NA

CDR3 DNA: TGTGCCAGTAGTTCAGCTACAGGCTACGAGCAGTACTTC
CDR3 protein: CASSSATGYEQYF
J gene: TRBJ2-7
V gene: TRBV19
clone size: few
D gene: NA

CDR3 DNA: TGCAGTGCTAGGAACTACAGGGGACTAGCAACCGGGGAGCTGTTTTTT
CDR3 protein: CSARNYRGLATGELFF
J gene: TRBJ2-2
V gene: TRBV20-1
clone size: NA
D gene: TRBD2

CDR3 DNA: TGCAGCGTTCGCAGCCCTAACACCGGGGAGCTGTTTTTT
CDR3 protein: CSVRSPNTGELFF
J gene: TRBJ2-2
V gene: TRBV29-1
clone size: few
D gene: NA

CDR3 DNA: TGTGCCAGCAGCCAAGTACACTCAGGGGACGGCGTTTTATACTTC
CDR3 protein: CASSQVHSGDGVLYF
J gene: TRBJ2-7
V gene: TRBV14
clone size: NA
D gene: NA

CDR3 DNA: TGTGCCAGCAGTCCAAGGGACAGTTACTCCTACGAGCAGTACTTC
CDR3 protein: CASSPRDSYSYEQYF
J gene: TRBJ2-7
V gene: TRBV12-3/TRBV12-4
clone size: few
D gene: TRBD1

CDR3 DNA: TGTGCCAGCAGTTGGACTTCTGAGACCCAGTACTTC
CDR3 protein: CASSWTSETQYF
J gene: TRBJ2-5
V gene: TRBV7-9
clone size: NA
D gene: NA

CDR3 DNA: TGTGCCAGCAGCTTGGGTCCGGGAGGTAACACTGAAGCTTTCTTT
CDR3 protein: CASSLGPGGNTEAFF
J gene: TRBJ1-1
V gene: TRBV5-4
clone size: many
D gene: NA

CDR3 DNA: TGCGCCAGCAGAAATCGACAGCAAGAGACCCAGTACTTC
CDR3 protein: CASRNRQQETQYF
J gene: TRBJ2-5
V gene: TRBV23-1
clone size: few
D gene: NA

CDR3 DNA: TGTGCCAGCAGACCCAGTGTTGGCTCTGGGGCCAACGTCCTGACTTTC
CDR3 protein: CASRPSVGSGANVLTF
J gene: TRBJ2-6
V gene: TRBV9
clone size: many
D gene: NA

CDR3 DNA: TGTGCCAGCAGTGACATCCGGGACTCCTACAATGAGCAGTTCTTC
CDR3 protein: CASSDIRDSYNEQFF
J gene: TRBJ2-1
V gene: TRBV6-1
clone size: NA
D gene: NA

CDR3 DNA: TGTGCCAGCAGCGCGAGGACCTTCAGCACAGATACGCAGTATTTT
CDR3 protein: CASSARTFSTDTQYF
J gene: TRBJ2-3
V gene: TRBV5-6
clone size: NA
D gene: NA

CDR3 DNA: TGTGCCAGCAGCCAAGAAAGTGGGACTGTGGTCTCCTACGAGCAGTACTTC
CDR3 protein: CASSQESGTVVSYEQYF
J gene: TRBJ2-7
V gene: TRBV3-1
clone size: few
D gene: NA

CDR3 DNA: TGTGCCTGGAGCGTGTCGGCCTCTAGCACAGATACGCAGTATTTT
CDR3 protein: CAWSVSASSTDTQYF
J gene: TRBJ2-3
V gene: TRBV30
clone size: NA
D gene: NA

CDR3 DNA: TGTGCCAGCAGTTTATTTTGGGGATACACCATATATTTT
CDR3 protein: CASSLFWGYTIYF
J gene: TRBJ1-3
V gene: TRBV12-3/TRBV12-4
clone size: many
D gene: NA

CDR3 DNA: TGTGCCAGCAGCCTACCCCGGGACTATCTACGAGATACGCAGTATTTT
CDR3 protein: CASSLPRDYLRDTQYF
J gene: TRBJ2-3
V gene: TRBV6-2/TRBV6-3
clone size: many
D gene: TRBD2

CDR3 DNA: TGCAGCGTTGTAAGGGCCCCTTCCTACAATGAGCAGTTCTTC
CDR3 protein: CSVVRAPSYNEQFF
J gene: TRBJ2-1
V gene: TRBV29-1
clone size: many
D gene: NA

CDR3 DNA: TGTGCCAGCAGCTTAGATAGGACAGGGGGCTCGGAAACCTACGAGCAGTACTTC
CDR3 protein: CASSLDRTGGSETYEQYF
J gene: TRBJ2-7
V gene: TRBV7-8
clone size: many
D gene: TRBD1

CDR3 DNA: TGTGCCAGCTGGCATCAAGAGACCCAGTACTTC
CDR3 protein: CASWHQETQYF
J gene: TRBJ2-5
V gene: TRBV6-2/TRBV6-3
clone size: NA
D gene: NA

CDR3 DNA: TGTGCCAGCAGCGATAGGACAGGGTACACAGATACGCAGTATTTT
CDR3 protein: CASSDRTGYTDTQYF
J gene: TRBJ2-3
V gene: TRBV6-4
clone size: NA
D gene: TRBD1